This T cell receptor (beta chain) came from a study of shared clonotypes between healthy human individuals. The V end was cut by 4 bases, the J end by 0 bases, with 7 bases between. This CDR3 is built from 15 residues. The germline V gene encodes CDR1 MRHNA and CDR2 SNTAGT. About 30,000 T cell genomes (approximately 0.2 ug DNA) went into each sorted-subset replicate. In the original analysis: Junction-only immunoSEQ sequences carried no quality scores, so filtering differed. The assay was immunoSEQ multiplex PCR, and TCRdb's table has in-frame clones only and misses some. The V and J calls and clone size come from that table; D and trimming were worked out from the DNA. The table lists some 580,000 clones, 97% of them singletons.

This sequence originates from a woman aged 25 to 39 in good health. The chain is built from TRBV6-4 and TRBJ2-6; D unclear. The sample comprised naive CD4+ T cells sorted from blood. Sample subset: CD45RA+ positively selected. CDR3 sequence (DNA): TGTGCCAGCAGTGTGAGAGGCTCTGGGGCCAACGTCCTGACTTTC. Residues: CASSVRGSGANVLTF.